This entry lists 11 T cell receptor beta chains sequenced from one sample in a study of CD8 T cells in ankylosing spondylitis. Study observations and caveats: Made up of eight highly homologous variants, a TCR beta motif appeared characteristic of ankylosing spondylitis blood.

TCRdb reprocessed the 5' RACE reads via MiXCR and lists one record per CDR3 protein. The table includes 200,000 to 250,000 distinct CDR3 sequences, about 17% detected once. The antigens of these receptors remain unknown. Source material: blood, either unsorted or a sorted T cell fraction (not recorded which). Receptors were obtained from a male donor with ankylosing spondylitis.

This clonotype came up a few times. The genes are TRBV4-2 and TRBJ2-7; possibly TRBD1 for D (6 bases). Deletions cut 5 bases from V and 5 bases from J, with 16 bases between. This CDR3 comprises 14 residues. The V gene's germline CDR1 is LGHNA and CDR2 YNFKEQ. CDR3 residues: CASSLTLGAHEQYF. The CDR3 DNA is TGTGCCAGCAGCTTAACCCTGGGGGCCCACGAGCAGTACTTC.

The V call is TRBV5-1, the J call TRBJ2-3, with TRBD2 matching 8 bases. CDR3 length: 16 residues. V was pared by 0 bases and J by 5 bases, with 8 bases of the junction left unmatched. CDR1 SGHRS and CDR2 YFSETQ come from the germline V gene. DNA for the CDR3: TGCGCCAGCAGCTTGGCCGAAGCGGGGGTACTAGATACGCAGTATTTT. As protein: CASSLAEAGVLDTQYF.

The rearrangement uses TRBV7-8 and TRBJ2-3; unclear D gene. From germline, CDR1 is SGHVS and CDR2 FQNEAQ. The V gene lost 4 bases and the J gene lost 0 bases, with 14 bases spanning the gap. The CDR3 is made up of 16 amino acids. This CDR3 reads CASSSPVESSTDTQYF. In DNA, the CDR3 is TGTGCCAGCAGCTCCCCGGTGGAATCTAGCACAGATACGCAGTATTTT.

The rearrangement joins TRBV3-1 to TRBJ2-3; D possibly uses TRBD1 or TRBD2 (5 bases each). Germline V gene data show CDR1 as LGHDT and CDR2 as YNNKEL (reference sequence). The CDR3 extends over 15 amino acids. Trimming pared 0 bases from V and 6 bases from J, leaving 13 bases between. CDR3 DNA: TGTGCCAGCAGCCAAGACCCTTCCAGGGACGATACGCAGTATTTT. Protein: CASSQDPSRDDTQYF.

This clonotype was detected a few times. The chain has TRBV13 and TRBJ1-4, with D tentatively TRBD1 (6 bases). There are 15 residues in the CDR3. Germline V gene lookup returns CDR1 PRHDT and CDR2 FYEKMQ (reference sequence). V was cut by 3 bases and J by 5 bases, with 13 bases left in between. The CDR3 region is CASSFGQLLNEKLFF. CDR3 in DNA: TGTGCCAGCAGCTTCGGACAGCTACTCAATGAAAAACTGTTTTTT.

This clonotype was detected only a few times. The rearrangement uses TRBV7-9 and TRBJ2-7; TRBD2 matches at 10 bases. The CDR3 is 14 residues long. V lost 1 base, J lost 5 bases, and 2 bases stayed unmatched. The germline V gene has CDR1 SEHNR and CDR2 FQNEAQ (reference sequence). Here the CDR3 reads CASSLGGLADEQYF. CDR3 nucleotide sequence: TGTGCCAGCAGCTTAGGCGGACTAGCGGACGAGCAGTACTTC.

V gene TRBV29-1 combines with J gene TRBJ2-7; D might be TRBD2 (5 bases). Germline lookup yields CDR1 SQVTM and CDR2 ANQGSEA. The CDR3 runs 14 residues. Trimming left V 5 bases short and J 5 bases short, with 19 bases between. CDR3 amino acids: CSVTGLDATDEQYF. The CDR3 DNA reads TGCAGCGTTACCGGACTTGATGCTACCGACGAGCAGTACTTC.

This clonotype came up once. V usage is TRBV15 and J usage is TRBJ2-3; 7 bases fit TRBD2. CDR1 and CDR2 from the germline V gene are LNHNV and YYDKDF (reference sequence). CDR3 size: 19 residues. Trimming took 0 bases from V and 4 from J; bases not matched to a gene: 16. The CDR3 loop is CATSRDRSGPPPPSDTQYF. CDR3 DNA sequence: TGTGCCACCAGCAGAGATCGTAGCGGGCCACCCCCCCCTTCAGATACGCAGTATTTT.

The genes are TRBV6-2 or TRBV6-3 and TRBJ2-2; D is perhaps TRBD1 (5 bases). CDR1 and CDR2 from the germline V gene are MNHEY and SVGEGT. This CDR3 region has 15 residues. V lost 6 bases, J lost 5 bases, and 16 bases lay in between. The CDR3 is CASSNSMTETGELFF. The CDR3 region has the DNA TGTGCCAGCAGCAACAGCATGACAGAGACCGGGGAGCTGTTTTTT.

This clonotype was detected a few times. The chain carries TRBV20-1 and TRBJ2-5; D is tentatively TRBD1 or TRBD2 (5 bases each). V shed 3 bases and J shed 5 bases, with 13 bases lying between them. Germline CDR1 and CDR2: DFQATT and SNEGSKA (reference sequence). CDR3 length: 13 amino acids. The CDR3 DNA follows: TGCAGTGCTAGGGAACTAGGGGAGGAGACCCAGTACTTC. It yields the protein CSARELGEETQYF.

This clonotype came up many times. The chain is built from TRBV4-3 and TRBJ2-1; D call uncertain. The CDR3 has 18 residues. Between the trimmed V and J ends, which lost 0 bases and 0 bases, there was a span of 15 bases. In germline, CDR1 is LGHNA, CDR2 YSLEER. The CDR3, as DNA: TGCGCCAGCAGCCAAGATTACGGGCGGCTACCCTCCTACAATGAGCAGTTCTTC. Its translation: CASSQDYGRLPSYNEQFF.